The clone carrying this T cell receptor (beta chain) has just a few counts. Its specificity is not known. The data belong to a study of OX40 agonist ivuxolimab in advanced cancers. At the level of the study: The mean age was roughly 60 years, ranging from about 23 to 85, with approximately 83% of participants male. Notes on the study in general: Individuals who were partial responders at 0.1-3.0 mg/kg had clonal expansion that ranked among the lowest. Nonresponders included some who also had low normalized T-cell clonal expansion. The antigen specificity of the peripheral T cells (those that were expanded) was not determined.

Method: immunoSEQ multiplex PCR; TCRdb's copy keeps in-frame clones and lacks some. The sample includes under 40,000 clones, 84% of them seen just once. The CDR3 extends over 12 amino acids. The germline gives CDR1 LNHDA, CDR2 SQIVND (reference sequence). Trimming shortened V by 5 bases and J by 0 bases, and 4 bases separated the two germline ends. The sample in question was CD4+ or CD8+ T cells sorted from blood, obtained in a trial of the OX40 agonist ivuxolimab. The gene calls are TRBV19 and TRBJ1-1; no definite D call. The TCR sequence derives from an adult with an advanced solid tumor such as melanoma, head and neck, liver or kidney cancer. The CDR3: CASSWLNTEAFF. The CDR3 coding sequence is TGTGCCAGTAGTTGGTTGAACACTGAAGCTTTCTTT.